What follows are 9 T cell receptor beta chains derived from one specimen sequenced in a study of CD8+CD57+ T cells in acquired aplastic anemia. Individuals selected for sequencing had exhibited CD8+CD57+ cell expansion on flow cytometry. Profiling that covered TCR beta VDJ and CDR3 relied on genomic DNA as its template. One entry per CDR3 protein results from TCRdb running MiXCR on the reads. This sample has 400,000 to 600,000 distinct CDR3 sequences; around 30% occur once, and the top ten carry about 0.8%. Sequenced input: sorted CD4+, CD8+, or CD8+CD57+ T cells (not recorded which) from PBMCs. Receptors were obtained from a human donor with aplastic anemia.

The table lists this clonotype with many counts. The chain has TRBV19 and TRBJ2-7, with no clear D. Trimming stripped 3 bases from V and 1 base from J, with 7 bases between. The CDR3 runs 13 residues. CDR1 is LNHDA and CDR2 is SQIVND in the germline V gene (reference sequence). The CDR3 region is CASSIQTSYEQYF. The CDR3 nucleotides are TGTGCCAGTAGTATCCAAACTTCCTACGAGCAGTACTTC.

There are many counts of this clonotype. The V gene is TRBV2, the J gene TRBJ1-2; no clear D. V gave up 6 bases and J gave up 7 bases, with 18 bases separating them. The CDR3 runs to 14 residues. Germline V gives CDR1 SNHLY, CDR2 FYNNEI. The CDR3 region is CASRDGSTLGGYTF. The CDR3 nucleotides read TGTGCCAGCAGAGACGGGTCAACCCTCGGTGGCTACACCTTC.

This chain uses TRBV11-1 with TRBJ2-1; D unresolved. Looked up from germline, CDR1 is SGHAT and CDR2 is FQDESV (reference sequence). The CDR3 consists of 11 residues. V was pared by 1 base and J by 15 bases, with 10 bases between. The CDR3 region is CASSLENLRFF. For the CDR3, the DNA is TGTGCCAGCAGCTTAGAGAACTTGCGGTTCTTC.

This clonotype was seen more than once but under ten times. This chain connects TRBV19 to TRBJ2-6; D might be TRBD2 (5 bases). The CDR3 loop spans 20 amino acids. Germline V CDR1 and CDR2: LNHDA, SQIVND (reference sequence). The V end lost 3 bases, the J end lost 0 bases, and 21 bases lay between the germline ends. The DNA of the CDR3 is TGTGCCAGTAGTATTTTCGGGCCGGGAACTTCAAGCTCTGGGGCCAACGTCCTGACTTTC. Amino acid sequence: CASSIFGPGTSSSGANVLTF.

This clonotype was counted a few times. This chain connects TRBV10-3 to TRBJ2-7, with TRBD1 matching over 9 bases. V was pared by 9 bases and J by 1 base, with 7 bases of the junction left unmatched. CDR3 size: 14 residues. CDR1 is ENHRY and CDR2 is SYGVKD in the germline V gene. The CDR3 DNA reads TGTGCCATTTCGACAGGGGGGGTTTCCTACGAGCAGTACTTC. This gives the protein CAISTGGVSYEQYF.

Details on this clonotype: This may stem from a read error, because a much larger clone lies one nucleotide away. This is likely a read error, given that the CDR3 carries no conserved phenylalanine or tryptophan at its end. The CDR3 region is CASSQPGQNYGYTL. The CDR3 coding sequence is TGCGCCAGCAGCCAACCCGGACAGAACTATGGCTACACCCTC. The V and J genes are TRBV4-3 and TRBJ1-2; D might be TRBD1 (6 bases). The germline CDR1 and CDR2 sequences are LGHNA and YSLEER. V was trimmed by 2 bases and J by 2 bases, leaving 9 bases between them. This CDR3 is 14 amino acids long.

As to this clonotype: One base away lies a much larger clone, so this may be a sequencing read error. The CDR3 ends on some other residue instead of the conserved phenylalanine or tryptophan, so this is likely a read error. CDR3 loop: CATSRDGGRGGEKLFL. DNA of the CDR3: TGTGCCACCAGCAGAGATGGGGGACGCGGAGGAGAAAAACTGTTTCTT. This chain connects TRBV15 to TRBJ1-4; weak D call: TRBD1 (5 bases). From germline, CDR1 is LNHNV and CDR2 YYDKDF (reference sequence). Between the trimmed V and J ends, which lost 0 bases and 8 bases, there was a span of 16 bases. The CDR3 contains 16 residues.

The DNA of the CDR3 is TGTGCCAGCACCAGGGGCGGGGGGTCTCTCTACAATGAGCAGTTCTTC. Translation gives CASTRGGGSLYNEQFF. This chain joins TRBV9 and TRBJ2-1; 8 positions agree with TRBD2. Per the germline V gene, CDR1 is SGDLS and CDR2 is YYNGEE. The CDR3 extends over 16 amino acids. The V gene end was trimmed by 6 bases and the J gene end by 3 bases; junction bases not matched to a gene: 11.

The CDR3 sequence is CASSQVREAYEQYF. The CDR3 DNA is TGTGCCAGCAGCCAGGTTCGAGAAGCCTACGAGCAGTACTTC. The chain carries TRBV7-2 and TRBJ2-7; D gene uncertain. Trimming removed 5 bases from V and 2 bases from J, with 13 bases in between. The CDR3 length is 14 residues. Germline CDR1 is SGHTA and CDR2 is FQGNSA.